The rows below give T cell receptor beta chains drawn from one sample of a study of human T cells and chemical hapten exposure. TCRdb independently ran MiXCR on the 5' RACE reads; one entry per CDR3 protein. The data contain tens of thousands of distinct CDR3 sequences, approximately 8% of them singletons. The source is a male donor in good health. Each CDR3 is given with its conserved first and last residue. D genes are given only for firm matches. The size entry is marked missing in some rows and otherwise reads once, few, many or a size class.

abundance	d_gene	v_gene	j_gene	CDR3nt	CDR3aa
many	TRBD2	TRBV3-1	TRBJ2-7	TGTGCCAGCAGCCAAGAGGCTAGCGGGTTCTCCTACGAGCAGTACTTC	CASSQEASGFSYEQYF
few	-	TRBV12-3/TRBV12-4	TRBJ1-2	TGTGCCAGCAGTCGGGGACTCGCCTATGGCTACACCTTC	CASSRGLAYGYTF
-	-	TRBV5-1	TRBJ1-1	TGCGCCAGCAGCTCGCCTATCGAGGGCACTGAAGCTTTCTTT	CASSSPIEGTEAFF
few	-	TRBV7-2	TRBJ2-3	TGTGCCAGCAGCTTAGGGGGACAAGGGTACACAGATACGCAGTATTTT	CASSLGGQGYTDTQYF
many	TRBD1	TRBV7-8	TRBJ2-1	TGTGCCAGCAGCCCTGGACAGGGGGGATACAATGAGCAGTTCTTC	CASSPGQGGYNEQFF
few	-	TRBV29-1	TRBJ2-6	TGCAGCGTTGAAGATGGGCAGGGAGTACCCGGGGCCAACGTCCTGACTTTC	CSVEDGQGVPGANVLTF
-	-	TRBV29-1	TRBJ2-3	TGCAGCGTTGTCTGGGGAAGCACAGATACGCAGTATTTT	CSVVWGSTDTQYF
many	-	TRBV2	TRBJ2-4	TGTGCCAGCAGTGACGGGGGACACCCCCCTATAGCCAAAAACATTCAGTACTTC	CASSDGGHPPIAKNIQYF
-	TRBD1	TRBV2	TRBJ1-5	TGTGCCAGCAGTGTTTTAGGGCAGGGGGGCAATCAGCCCCAGCATTTT	CASSVLGQGGNQPQHF
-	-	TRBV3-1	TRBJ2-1	TGTGCCAGCAGCCAAGATATCACGAACAATGAGCAGTTCTTC	CASSQDITNNEQFF
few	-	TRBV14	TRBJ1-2	TGTGCCAGCAGCCAAGATCGTAGCAACTTCAATGGCTACACCTTC	CASSQDRSNFNGYTF
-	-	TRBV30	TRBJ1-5	TGTGCCTGGAGTCTAGGGGCGGGACAGCCCCAGCATTTT	CAWSLGAGQPQHF
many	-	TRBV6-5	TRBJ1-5	TGTGCCAGCAGTTACGTCCAGGGGTCTCAGCCCCAGCATTTT	CASSYVQGSQPQHF
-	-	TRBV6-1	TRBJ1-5	TGTGCCAGCAGTGTTCGTCCACGATTTGGCAATCAGCCCCAGCATTTT	CASSVRPRFGNQPQHF
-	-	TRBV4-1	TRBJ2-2	TGCGCCAGCAGCCTTCGGAGCGGGTGGAACACCGGGGAGCTGTTTTTT	CASSLRSGWNTGELFF
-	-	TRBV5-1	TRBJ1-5	TGCGCCAGCTCCCTTATGGGGCATCAGCCCCAGCATTTT	CASSLMGHQPQHF
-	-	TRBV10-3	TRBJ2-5	TGTGCCATCAGTGTCGGGGGGCCCCAAGAGACCCAGTACTTC	CAISVGGPQETQYF
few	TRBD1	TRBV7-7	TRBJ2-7	TGTGCCAGCAGCAAGGGACAGGGGGCAGGAGAGCAGTACTTC	CASSKGQGAGEQYF
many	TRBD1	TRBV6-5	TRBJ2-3	TGTGCCAGCAGTGCCCAGATACCCGGGACAGGGGCAGATACGCAGTATTTT	CASSAQIPGTGADTQYF
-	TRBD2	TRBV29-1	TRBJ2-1	TGCAGCGCCGCGGGAGAATCCCACAATGAGCAGTTCTTC	CSAAGESHNEQFF
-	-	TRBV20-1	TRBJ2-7	TGCAGAGCCCGTACTAGGTACTCCTACGAGCAGTACTTC	CRARTRYSYEQYF
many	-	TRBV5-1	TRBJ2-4	TGCGCCAGCAGCTTTGAAAACATTCAGTACTTC	CASSFENIQYF
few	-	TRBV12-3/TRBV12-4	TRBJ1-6	TGTGCCAGCAGTTCGCGGGGTCCTAATTCACCCCTCCACTTT	CASSSRGPNSPLHF
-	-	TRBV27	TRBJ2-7	TGTGCCAGCAGTCCATCGCCGGATATTTACGAGCAGTACTTC	CASSPSPDIYEQYF
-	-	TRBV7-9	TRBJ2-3	TGTGCCAGCAGTATTCGGGGCCGCGCCGATACGCAGTATTTT	CASSIRGRADTQYF
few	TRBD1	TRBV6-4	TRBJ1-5	TGTGCCAGCAGTCCCGTGGCAGGGGGCGGTCAGCCCCAGCATTTT	CASSPVAGGGQPQHF
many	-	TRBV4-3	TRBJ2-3	TGCGCCAGCAGCCAAGATGTCAGGGGTTTAGGGGATACGCAGTATTTT	CASSQDVRGLGDTQYF
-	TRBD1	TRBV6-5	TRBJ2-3	TGTGCCAGCAGTCATCCAGGGACAGGCACAGATACGCAGTATTTT	CASSHPGTGTDTQYF
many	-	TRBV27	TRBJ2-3	TGTGCCAGCAGTTTTCTGGGAGATACGCAGTATTTT	CASSFLGDTQYF
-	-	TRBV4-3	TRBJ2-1	TGCGCCAGCAGCCAAGAGGTTATAGTCGGGACCCTACTAGTTATCCACAATGAGCAGTTCTTC	CASSQEVIVGTLLVIHNEQFF
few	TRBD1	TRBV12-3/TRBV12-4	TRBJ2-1	TGTGCCAGCAGCCCTACGGGACAGGGGGTTTACAATGAGCAGTTCTTC	CASSPTGQGVYNEQFF
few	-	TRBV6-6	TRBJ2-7	TGTGCCAGCAAAGGAATCTACGAGCAGTACTTC	CASKGIYEQYF
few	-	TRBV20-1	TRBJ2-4	TGCAGTGCCATTTGGGGCGGCCTCCAGAAAAACATTCAGTACTTC	CSAIWGGLQKNIQYF
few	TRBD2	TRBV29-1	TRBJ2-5	TGCAGCGTTGGACTAGCGGGAGGCCAAGAGACCCAGTACTTC	CSVGLAGGQETQYF
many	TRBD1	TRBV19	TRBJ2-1	TGTGCCAGTAGCGACAGGGGGGTTGACAATGAGCAGTTCTTC	CASSDRGVDNEQFF
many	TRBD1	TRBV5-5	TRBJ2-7	TGTGCCAGCAGCCACGACAGGGGTGAATCCTACGAGCAGTACTTC	CASSHDRGESYEQYF
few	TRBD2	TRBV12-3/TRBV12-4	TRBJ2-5	TGTGCCAGCACCAATGGACTAGCGGGCCCGTACCAAGAGACCCAGTACTTC	CASTNGLAGPYQETQYF
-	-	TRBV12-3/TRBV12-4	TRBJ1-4	TGTGCCAGCAGAACAGATTCTAATGAAAAACTGTTTTTT	CASRTDSNEKLFF
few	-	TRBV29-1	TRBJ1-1	TGCAGCGTTGGTAGGACAATGAACACTGAAGCTTTCTTT	CSVGRTMNTEAFF
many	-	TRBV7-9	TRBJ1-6	TGTGCCAGCAGCAACAGTAATTCACCCCTCCACTTT	CASSNSNSPLHF
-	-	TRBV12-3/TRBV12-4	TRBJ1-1	TGTGCCAGCGCCTTCGATCCCCGGATGAACACTGAAGCTTTCTTT	CASAFDPRMNTEAFF
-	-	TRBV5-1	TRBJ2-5	TGCGCCAGCAGCTTGGGCCCCCAAGGTCAAGAGACCCAGTACTTC	CASSLGPQGQETQYF
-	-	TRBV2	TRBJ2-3	TGTGCCAGCAGTGACCTAGCCACAGATACGCAGTATTTT	CASSDLATDTQYF
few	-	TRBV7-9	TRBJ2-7	TGTGCCAGCAGCCCCAGGTCCGAGACCTTCTACGAGCAGTACTTC	CASSPRSETFYEQYF
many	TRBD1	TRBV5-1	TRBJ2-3	TGCGCCAGCAGAGATTCGACAGGGGGCACAGATACGCAGTATTTT	CASRDSTGGTDTQYF
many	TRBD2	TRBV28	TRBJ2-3	TGTGCCAGCTCCGGGGGGGGCGCCGGCACAGATACGCAGTATTTT	CASSGGGAGTDTQYF
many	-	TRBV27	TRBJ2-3	TGTGCCAGCACCCCCACTGTGGGCACAGATACGCAGTATTTT	CASTPTVGTDTQYF
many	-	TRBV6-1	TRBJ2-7	TGTGCCAGCAGTAAGGGACGGACCTACGAGCAGTACTTC	CASSKGRTYEQYF
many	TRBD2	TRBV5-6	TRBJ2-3	TGTGCCAGCAGCTTTCGGGAGGCAGATACGCAGTATTTT	CASSFREADTQYF